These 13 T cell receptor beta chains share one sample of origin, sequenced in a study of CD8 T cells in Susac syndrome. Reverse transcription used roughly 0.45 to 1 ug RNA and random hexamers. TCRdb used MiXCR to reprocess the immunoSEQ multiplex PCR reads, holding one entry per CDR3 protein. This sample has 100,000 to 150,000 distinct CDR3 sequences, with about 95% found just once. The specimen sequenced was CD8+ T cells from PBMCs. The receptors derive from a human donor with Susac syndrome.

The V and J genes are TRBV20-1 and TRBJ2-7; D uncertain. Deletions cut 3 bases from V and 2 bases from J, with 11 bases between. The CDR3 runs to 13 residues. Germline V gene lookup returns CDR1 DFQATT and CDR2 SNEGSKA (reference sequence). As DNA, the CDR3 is TGCAGTGCTAGGTCAGAAGTTACCTACGAGCAGTACTTC. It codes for CSARSEVTYEQYF.

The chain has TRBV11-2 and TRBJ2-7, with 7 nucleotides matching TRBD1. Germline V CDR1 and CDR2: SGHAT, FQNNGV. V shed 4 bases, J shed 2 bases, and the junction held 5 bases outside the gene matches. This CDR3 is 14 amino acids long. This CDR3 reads CASSSSTGPYEQYF. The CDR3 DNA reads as TGTGCCAGCAGCTCGTCGACAGGGCCCTACGAGCAGTACTTC.

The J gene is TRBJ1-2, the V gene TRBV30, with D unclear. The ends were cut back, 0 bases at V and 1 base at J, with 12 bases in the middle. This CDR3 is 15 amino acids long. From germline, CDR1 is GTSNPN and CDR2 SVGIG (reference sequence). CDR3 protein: CAWSVLVGINYGYTF. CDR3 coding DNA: TGTGCCTGGAGTGTACTCGTGGGAATTAACTATGGCTACACCTTC.

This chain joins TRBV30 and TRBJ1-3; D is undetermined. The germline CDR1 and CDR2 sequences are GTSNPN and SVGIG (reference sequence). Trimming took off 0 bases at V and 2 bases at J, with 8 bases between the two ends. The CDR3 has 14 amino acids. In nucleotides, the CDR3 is TGTGCCTGGAGTGTTAACCCTGCTGGAAACACCATATATTTT. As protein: CAWSVNPAGNTIYF.

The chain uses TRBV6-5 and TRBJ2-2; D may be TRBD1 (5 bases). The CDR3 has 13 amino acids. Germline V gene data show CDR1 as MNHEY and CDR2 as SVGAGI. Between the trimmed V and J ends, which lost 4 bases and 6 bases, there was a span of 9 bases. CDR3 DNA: TGTGCCAGCAGTTCGCAGGGTTCCGGGGAGCTGTTTTTT. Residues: CASSSQGSGELFF.

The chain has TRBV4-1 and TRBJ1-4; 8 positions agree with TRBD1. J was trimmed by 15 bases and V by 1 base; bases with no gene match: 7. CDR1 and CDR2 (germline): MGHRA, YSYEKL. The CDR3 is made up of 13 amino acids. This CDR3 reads CASSQADRALLFF. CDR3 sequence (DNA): TGCGCCAGCAGCCAAGCGGACAGGGCCCTATTGTTTTTT.

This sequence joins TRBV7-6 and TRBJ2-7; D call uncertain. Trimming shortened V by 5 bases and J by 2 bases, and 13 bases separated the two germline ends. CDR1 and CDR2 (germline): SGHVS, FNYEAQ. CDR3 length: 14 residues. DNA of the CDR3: TGTGCCAGCAGCCTAGAGGTGGGAACCTACGAGCAGTACTTC. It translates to CASSLEVGTYEQYF. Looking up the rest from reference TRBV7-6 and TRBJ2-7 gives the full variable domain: GAGVSQSPRYKVTKRGQDVALRCDPISGHVSLYWYRQALGQGPEFLTYFNYEAQQDKSGLPNDRFSAERPEGSISTLTIQRTEQRDSAMYRCASSLEVGTYEQYFGPGTRLTVT.

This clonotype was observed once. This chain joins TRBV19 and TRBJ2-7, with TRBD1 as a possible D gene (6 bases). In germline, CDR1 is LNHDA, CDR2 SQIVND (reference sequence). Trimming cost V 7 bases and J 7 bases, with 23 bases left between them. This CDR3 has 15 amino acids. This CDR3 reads CASTPSPDPRGEQYF. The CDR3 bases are TGTGCCAGTACTCCGAGTCCCGATCCAAGGGGGGAGCAGTACTTC.

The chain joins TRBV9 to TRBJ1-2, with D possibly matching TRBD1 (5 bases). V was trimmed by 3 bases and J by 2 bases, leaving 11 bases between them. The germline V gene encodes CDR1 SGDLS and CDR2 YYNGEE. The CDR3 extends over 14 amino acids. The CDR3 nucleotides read TGTGCCAGCAGCGACGGGACCGACAACTATGGCTACACCTTC. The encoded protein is CASSDGTDNYGYTF.

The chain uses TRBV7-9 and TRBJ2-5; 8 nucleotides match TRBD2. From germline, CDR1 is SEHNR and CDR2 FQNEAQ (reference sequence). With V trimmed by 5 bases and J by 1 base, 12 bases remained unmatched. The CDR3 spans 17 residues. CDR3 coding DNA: TGTGCCAGCAGCCGTTTTGAGCGGGGGCCTACCCAAGAGACCCAGTACTTC. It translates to CASSRFERGPTQETQYF.

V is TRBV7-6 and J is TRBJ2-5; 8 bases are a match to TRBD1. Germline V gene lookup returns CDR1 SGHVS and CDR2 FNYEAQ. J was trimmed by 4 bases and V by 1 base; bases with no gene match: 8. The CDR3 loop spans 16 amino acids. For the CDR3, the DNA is TGTGCCAGCAGCTTAGGGTGGACAGGGACGCCAGAGACCCAGTACTTC. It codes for CASSLGWTGTPETQYF.

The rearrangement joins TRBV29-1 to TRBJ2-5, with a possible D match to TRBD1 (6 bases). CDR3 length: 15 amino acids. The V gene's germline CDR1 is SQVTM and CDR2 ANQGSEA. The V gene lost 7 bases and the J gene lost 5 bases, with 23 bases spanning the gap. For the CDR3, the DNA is TGCAGCGCGAACGATCCCACAGGGCCACGGGAGACCCAGTACTTC. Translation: CSANDPTGPRETQYF.

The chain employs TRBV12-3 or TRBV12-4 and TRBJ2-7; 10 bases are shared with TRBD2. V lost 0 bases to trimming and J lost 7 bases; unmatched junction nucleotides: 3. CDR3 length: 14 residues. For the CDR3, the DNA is TGTGCCAGCAGTTTAGCCCTAGCGGGGGTTGAGCAGTACTTC. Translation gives CASSLALAGVEQYF.